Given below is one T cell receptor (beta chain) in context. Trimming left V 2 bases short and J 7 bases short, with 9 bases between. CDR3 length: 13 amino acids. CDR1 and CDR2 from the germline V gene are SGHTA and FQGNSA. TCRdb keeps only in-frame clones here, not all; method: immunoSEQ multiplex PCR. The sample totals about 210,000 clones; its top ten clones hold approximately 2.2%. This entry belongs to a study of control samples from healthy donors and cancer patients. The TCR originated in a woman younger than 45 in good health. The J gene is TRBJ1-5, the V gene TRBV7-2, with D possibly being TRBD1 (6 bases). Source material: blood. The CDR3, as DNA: TGTGCCAGCAGCTTAACAGGGTCCCAGCCCCAGCATTTT. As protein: CASSLTGSQPQHF.